A single TCR beta chain is shown here with its context. The CDR3 covers 14 residues. From germline, CDR1 is DFQATT and CDR2 SNEGSKA (reference sequence). The V end was cut by 3 bases, the J end by 4 bases, with 16 bases between. This sample was included in a study of blood T cell repertoires in COVID-19. Whole-study context: Acute and convalescent COVID-19 samples came from the United States, Italy and Spain. Sources were T cells, B-cell-depleted T cells, or PBMCs; the material itself was cDNA or gDNA.

In the authors' workflow: Amplification of reference gene primers was used by the study to estimate nucleated cell counts. TCRdb's copy holds only in-frame clones and misses some; the assay was immunoSEQ multiplex PCR. V and J calls and clone size are copied from that table; D and trimming were computed from the DNA. The sample lists about 23,000 clones; 90% were seen once. The TCR was taken from a human donor in a cohort sampled during active COVID-19. The sample was peripheral blood. The V call is TRBV20-1, the J call TRBJ2-7, with D perhaps matching TRBD1 (6 bases). The CDR3 loop reads CSASWQGIEYEQYF. DNA for the CDR3: TGCAGTGCTAGTTGGCAGGGGATTGAATACGAGCAGTACTTC.